This TCR beta chain was sequenced for a study of response to subunit inactivated influenza vaccine. Overall study results and limits: With each seasonal influenza vaccination, the authors suggested, few new T cells are recruited.

TCRdb independently ran MiXCR on the RT-PCR reads; one entry per CDR3 protein. This repertoire shows about 520,000 distinct CDR3 sequences, 25% found once; its top ten account for over 1.5%. Germline CDR1 and CDR2: DFQATT and SNEGSKA (reference sequence). The CDR3 contains 16 residues. V was clipped by 1 base and J by 3 bases; unmatched bases: 8. To note about this clonotype: No antigen is known for it.

The source of this sequence is a man aged 45-60 years who received an inactivated influenza vaccine. The rearrangement uses TRBV20-1 and TRBJ1-5; 8 bases map to TRBD1. Sample: CD4+ T cells sorted from PBMCs, taken approximately 5 days after vaccination. The CDR3 protein is CSARGRTGIVNQPQHF. CDR3 DNA sequence: TGCAGTGCTAGAGGGCGGACAGGGATTGTCAATCAGCCCCAGCATTTT.